This T cell receptor (beta chain) is drawn from a study of blood T cell repertoires in COVID-19. Across the whole study: The samples span acute and convalescent COVID-19 from the United States, Italy and Spain. Sample material is recorded as cDNA or gDNA derived from T cells, B-cell-depleted T cells, or PBMCs.

Participants were aged about 18 to 100 years from 20 to 30 US areas. The study counted Cohort 3 donors as recovered given two negative PCRs, clearance, or symptom resolution. The V end lost 6 bases, the J end lost 7 bases, and 13 bases lay between the germline ends. Per germline, CDR1 SGHKS and CDR2 YYEKEE (reference sequence). This CDR3 is 13 amino acids long. The table came from immunoSEQ multiplex PCR; TCRdb's copy has only in-frame clones and leaves some out. In the table there are approximately 300,000 clones, 89% of which are singletons. What was sequenced was PBMCs or T cells enriched from blood (not recorded which). The receptor's source is a woman between 25 and 40 years old who had recovered from COVID-19. This chain links TRBV5-5 with TRBJ2-2; no reliable D call. The CDR3 sequence is CASTPPRYGELFF. The CDR3 DNA reads as TGTGCCAGCACCCCACCGCGGTACGGGGAGCTGTTTTTT.